This TCR beta chain was recorded in a study of beta chain features in type 1 diabetes. General study points: Overrepresentation of cells with high TCR expression could result from cDNA sequencing. Among all four CD4+ subsets, Type 1 diabetes patients had TCRB CDR3s that were moderately but significantly shorter. For patients and controls alike, PCR might favor shorter templates to the same degree.

Remarks on this clone: Antigen unknown.

CDR3 length: 16 amino acids. CDR1 and CDR2 from the germline V gene are SEHNR and FQNEAQ (reference sequence). With V trimmed by 5 bases and J by 3 bases, 12 bases remained unmatched. Of the isolated RNA, all was reverse transcribed, and so the sequenced material was expressed TCRB transcripts. Profiled with immunoSEQ multiplex PCR; TCRdb holds only in-frame clones, not every one. The table lists roughly 700,000 clones, around 15% of them singletons. The origin of this receptor is a man younger than 35 with type 1 diabetes. The gene calls are TRBV7-9 and TRBJ1-2; 7 bases fit TRBD1. Material: naive CD4+ T cells from blood. The CDR3 is CASSQYNTGADYGYTF. CDR3 coding DNA: TGTGCCAGCAGCCAATACAATACAGGGGCCGACTATGGCTACACCTTC.